These 14 T cell receptor beta chains came from one sample sequenced in a study of T cell changes during pregnancy in multiple sclerosis. Clones were sequenced by immunoSEQ multiplex PCR, and TCRdb holds only the in-frame ones, with some missing. The top ten hold over 5.5% of the sample, which has 29,000 or so clones, over 75% seen once. This specimen consisted of CD8+ T cells from peripheral blood mononuclear cells, obtained after pregnancy. The receptors shown here come from a female donor with multiple sclerosis, enrolled in a pregnancy study.

The genes are TRBV25-1 and TRBJ2-7; the match to TRBD1 covers 8 bases. Germline assignment: CDR1 MGHDK and CDR2 SYGVNS. V was clipped by 4 bases and J by 2 bases; unmatched bases: 1. The CDR3 runs 13 residues. The CDR3 nucleotides read TGTGCCAGCAGTGCACAGGGGGCCTACGAGCAGTACTTC. Amino acids: CASSAQGAYEQYF.

The genes are TRBV7-9 and TRBJ2-4; D call uncertain. Per the germline V gene, CDR1 is SEHNR and CDR2 is FQNEAQ (reference sequence). The germline V and J ends were trimmed by 5 bases and 0 bases, with 17 bases remaining between them. CDR3 length: 17 amino acids. The CDR3 DNA is TGTGCCAGCAGCCCCGAGGCGGCGGAGTCAGCCAAAAACATTCAGTACTTC. Protein product: CASSPEAAESAKNIQYF.

Worth noting for this clone: A read error may produce the germline difference seen at one junction end. This chain joins TRBV19 and TRBJ1-1; a weak D match, TRBD1 (5 bases). The CDR3 length is 14 residues. Germline CDR1 and CDR2: LNHDA and SQIVND (reference sequence). DNA for the CDR3: TGTGCCAGTAGTACACAGGTGGTGAACGCTGAAGCTTTCTTT. This codes for CASSTQVVNAEAFF.

V usage is TRBV7-9 and J usage is TRBJ1-1; no reliable D call. CDR3 length: 14 amino acids. In germline, CDR1 is SEHNR, CDR2 FQNEAQ (reference sequence). Trimming took 2 bases from V and 0 from J, leaving 7 bases between them. The CDR3: CASSLTEMNTEAFF. As DNA, the CDR3 is TGTGCCAGCAGCTTAACAGAAATGAACACTGAAGCTTTCTTT.

The chain is built from TRBV2 and TRBJ2-1, with TRBD2 matching 9 bases. CDR3 length: 14 amino acids. CDR1 and CDR2 (germline): SNHLY, FYNNEI. Trimming removed 7 bases from V and 4 bases from J; junction bases left unmatched: 5. This CDR3 is CASILTSGYNEQFF. For the CDR3, the DNA is TGTGCCAGCATATTGACTAGCGGATACAATGAGCAGTTCTTC.

This clone was observed a few times. Other DNA sequences from this sample encode an identical CDR3 as well. The V call is TRBV4-3, the J call TRBJ2-1; D possibly corresponds to TRBD2 (6 bases). Between the trimmed V and J ends, which lost 0 bases and 4 bases, there was a span of 10 bases. The length of the CDR3 is 15 residues. Germline lookup yields CDR1 LGHNA and CDR2 YSLEER. The CDR3 spells CASSQEVGGYNEQFF. In nucleotides, the CDR3 is TGCGCCAGCAGCCAAGAAGTCGGGGGATACAATGAGCAGTTCTTC.

The chain has TRBV7-9 and TRBJ2-6, with TRBD1 as a possible D gene (5 bases). This CDR3 region has 15 residues. The V gene's germline CDR1 is SEHNR and CDR2 FQNEAQ (reference sequence). V lost 5 bases and J 0 bases, leaving 8 bases between the germline ends. CDR3 amino acids: CASSQDNSGANVLTF. For the CDR3, the DNA is TGTGCCAGCAGCCAGGACAACTCTGGGGCCAACGTCCTGACTTTC.

The CDR3 is CASTWDFPGEQYF. DNA of the CDR3: TGTGCCAGCACCTGGGACTTCCCGGGAGAGCAGTACTTC. This chain joins TRBV28 and TRBJ2-7, with D maybe TRBD2 (6 bases). The V gene lost 7 bases and the J gene lost 7 bases, with 17 bases spanning the gap. CDR3 length: 13 amino acids. CDR1 and CDR2 from the germline V gene are MDHEN and SYDVKM.

The chain recombines TRBV7-9 with TRBJ2-1; D ambiguous. The germline V gene encodes CDR1 SEHNR and CDR2 FQNEAQ (reference sequence). Trimming cost V 11 bases and J 1 base, with 12 bases left between them. This CDR3 spans 13 amino acids. CDR3 loop: CAATIGSYNEQFF. The CDR3 region has the DNA TGTGCCGCCACGATCGGGTCCTACAATGAGCAGTTCTTC.

The V and J genes are TRBV30 and TRBJ1-2; D is uncertain. The CDR3 extends over 10 amino acids. Per germline, CDR1 GTSNPN and CDR2 SVGIG (reference sequence). The CDR3 protein is CAREDWGYTF. The CDR3 region has the DNA TGTGCAAGGGAGGATTGGGGCTACACCTTC.

This sequence joins TRBV14 and TRBJ2-7; 9 bases map to TRBD2. After removal of 6 bases from V and 4 bases from J, the junction contained 7 bases not matched to a gene. The V gene's germline CDR1 is SGHDN and CDR2 FVKESK. This CDR3 contains 14 residues. CDR3 sequence: CASSSGLADYEQYF. Written as DNA, the CDR3 is TGTGCCAGCAGTTCGGGACTAGCTGATTACGAGCAGTACTTC.

The chain employs TRBV4-3 and TRBJ2-7, with a possible D match to TRBD2 (7 bases). V lost 0 bases to trimming and J lost 4 bases, with 16 bases between them. Germline CDR1 reads LGHNA; CDR2 reads YSLEER. The CDR3 loop spans 16 amino acids. CDR3 protein: CASSQDYGGGGYEQYF. The CDR3 DNA is TGCGCCAGCAGCCAAGATTATGGGGGAGGGGGTTACGAGCAGTACTTC.

The J gene is TRBJ1-2, the V gene TRBV27; 8 nucleotides match TRBD1. Trimming took 4 bases from V and 4 from J; bases not matched to a gene: 8. The germline gives CDR1 MNHEY, CDR2 SMNVEV (reference sequence). This CDR3 comprises 15 residues. CDR3 residues: CASSSRTGWVYGYTF. The DNA of the CDR3 is TGTGCCAGCAGTTCCAGGACAGGGTGGGTCTATGGCTACACCTTC.

V gene TRBV28 combines with J gene TRBJ2-7; D not resolved. V lost 3 bases and J lost 6, with 12 bases in between. The CDR3 has 13 residues. Germline CDR1 and CDR2: MDHEN and SYDVKM. Here the CDR3 reads CASSFPYVSEQYF. Here the CDR3 DNA reads TGTGCCAGCAGTTTTCCCTACGTAAGCGAGCAGTACTTC.